This TCR beta chain emerged from a study of T cells of healthy individuals. This clonotype was seen at least ten times. Germline values: CDR1 SEHNR, CDR2 FQNEAQ (reference sequence). The J segment lost 1 base and the V segment lost 4 bases, leaving 6 bases of the junction unmatched. This CDR3 has 15 amino acids. TCRdb re-called the 5' RACE reads with MiXCR, one entry per CDR3 protein. This sample yields 65,000 to 90,000 distinct CDR3 sequences, of which about 5% are seen a single time; roughly 7.5% belongs to the top ten. This receptor was obtained from a female donor in good health. This chain uses TRBV7-9 with TRBJ1-1; 7 bases agree with TRBD1. The CDR3, as DNA: TGTGCCAGCAGCTCCGGAGGGACAGCGAACACTGAAGCTTTCTTT. As protein: CASSSGGTANTEAFF.